The sequence of this T cell receptor (beta chain) was determined in a study of T cells after yellow fever vaccination. About the research overall: Those fractions that held only low numbers of cells were prepared using the SMART-Seq v4 Ultra Low Input RNA kit. Study results and limitations: The bulk population could contribute abundant contaminating clonotypes to FACS-sorted repertoires. Post-booster repertoires again held most primary-vaccination clones (roughly 95% CD4, over 80% CD8).

Template-switching 5'RACE yielded the TCR cDNA; a universal primer site and UMIs were added in the process. TCRdb re-analysed the 5' RACE reads in MiXCR, keeping a single row per CDR3 protein. The sample includes roughly 330,000 distinct CDR3 sequences, about 6.6% of them seen just once. There are 17 residues in the CDR3. V shed 2 bases and J 7 bases; nucleotides not matched to a gene: 15. In germline, CDR1 is MNHEY, CDR2 SVGAGI. Details on this clonotype: Its antigen is unidentified.

This sequence originates from a man aged 18-30 years who received the YFV17D yellow fever vaccine. The chain links TRBV6-5 to TRBJ1-2; TRBD1 aligns across 8 bases. Sequencing was performed on PBMCs, taken 35 to 50 days after the first yellow fever vaccination. CDR3 sequence (DNA): TGTGCCAGCAGTTACACCCTGGGACAGGACGTTTTCGGTGGCTACACCTTC. This encodes CASSYTLGQDVFGGYTF.